The next 11 T cell receptor beta chains were all read from a single sample in a study of T cells in Graves' hyperthyroidism and ophthalmopathy. Amplification yielded TCR beta CDR3 regions, with RNA transcripts as the source. The HTBI primer set was used in a first-round RT-PCR of the TCR CDR3. TCRdb ran MiXCR on the multiplex PCR reads and lists one entry per CDR3 protein. Of approximately 520,000 distinct CDR3 sequences listed, around 24% were seen once; the top ten hold 10% to 12%. The sample was blood. Every receptor here comes from a woman in her twenties or thirties with Graves' ophthalmopathy.

In its sample, this clonotype was seen many times. The V and J genes are TRBV19 and TRBJ2-5; 10 nucleotides line up with TRBD1. V shed 8 bases, J shed 2 bases, and the junction held 8 bases outside the gene matches. Germline assignment: CDR1 LNHDA and CDR2 SQIVND (reference sequence). The CDR3 sequence is 15 residues long. CDR3 residues: CASGQGGALQETQYF. The CDR3 nucleotides are TGTGCCAGTGGACAGGGGGGGGCCCTGCAAGAGACCCAGTACTTC.

Details on this clonotype: A clone one base away is much larger, so this may be a read error. V is TRBV29-1 and J is TRBJ2-2, with D maybe TRBD2 (5 bases). CDR1 is SQVTM and CDR2 is ANQGSEA in the germline V gene. This CDR3 has 14 residues. CDR3: CSVVPAAPTGEPFF. CDR3 DNA: TGCAGCGTTGTACCGGCTGCCCCAACCGGGGAGCCGTTTTTT.

This clonotype was found once. One end of the junction varies from germline; a read error may be responsible. The V call is TRBV14, the J call TRBJ2-2; 7 positions agree with TRBD1. CDR3 length: 14 amino acids. Looked up from germline, CDR1 is SGHDN and CDR2 is FVKESK. The CDR3 protein is CANSQTGDTGELFF. CDR3 sequence (DNA): TGTGCCAACAGCCAAACAGGGGACACCGGGGAGCTGTTTTTT.

There are a few counts of this clonotype. J is TRBJ1-3 and V is TRBV11-2; 7 bases agree with TRBD1. Germline trimming cut 3 bases from V and 0 bases from J; bases unmatched to any gene: 2. The CDR3 runs 15 residues. Germline V gives CDR1 SGHAT, CDR2 FQNNGV. CDR3 region: CASSFTGDSGNTIYF. CDR3 DNA: TGTGCCAGCAGCTTCACAGGGGACTCTGGAAACACCATATATTTT.

The sample holds many counts of this clonotype. A read error is possible here, since a much larger clone lies one base away. The rearrangement uses TRBV6-5 and TRBJ1-2, with a possible D match to TRBD1 (5 bases). This CDR3 has 14 residues. The germline CDR1 and CDR2 sequences are MNHEY and SVGAGI. The CDR3 region has the DNA TGTGCCAGCAGTCACTCCGGCAGGGCGGATGGCTACACCTTC. It translates to CASSHSGRADGYTF.

The chain is built from TRBV5-1 and TRBJ2-2, with D unresolved. The CDR3 consists of 15 residues. The V end lost 1 base, the J end lost 3 bases, and 10 bases lay between the germline ends. Germline values: CDR1 SGHRS, CDR2 YFSETQ. CDR3 sequence: CASSLFERDTGELFF. DNA of the CDR3: TGCGCCAGCAGCTTGTTCGAACGCGACACCGGGGAGCTGTTTTTT. The full variable domain, its missing parts supplied by reference TRBV5-1 and TRBJ2-2, is KAGVTQTPRYLIKTRGQQVTLSCSPISGHRSVSWYQQTPGQGLQFLFEYFSETQRNKGNFPGRFSGRQFSNSRSEMNVSTLELGDSALYLCASSLFERDTGELFFGEGSRLTVL.

The chain joins TRBV6-1 to TRBJ2-7, with D possibly matching TRBD1 (6 bases). Germline V gives CDR1 MNHNS, CDR2 SASEGT. This CDR3 contains 19 residues. V was shortened by 1 base and J by 4 bases, with 26 bases between the two germline ends. The CDR3 is CASSEVRLNRDKKSYEQYF. CDR3 nucleotide sequence: TGTGCCAGCAGTGAAGTGAGATTAAACCGGGACAAGAAGTCTTACGAGCAGTACTTC.

This clonotype came up many times. The chain combines TRBV28 with TRBJ2-7; D is possibly TRBD1 or TRBD2 (6 bases each). The CDR3 contains 14 residues. V was pared by 5 bases and J by 0 bases, with 11 bases between. Germline CDR1 and CDR2: MDHEN and SYDVKM. CDR3 protein: CASSGGGHSYEQYF. In DNA form, the CDR3 reads TGTGCCAGCAGTGGTGGGGGGCACTCCTACGAGCAGTACTTC.

This clonotype has more than one count but fewer than ten. The rearrangement links TRBV6-1 to TRBJ1-6; D gene uncertain. Deletions cut 6 bases from V and 10 bases from J, with 16 bases between. This CDR3 has 14 amino acids. Germline V lookup: CDR1 MNHNS, CDR2 SASEGT. In DNA, the CDR3 is TGTGCCAGCAGCCAGGACGGCCCGGGGTCACCCCTCCACTTT. It translates to CASSQDGPGSPLHF.

The sample holds many counts of this clonotype. The chain uses TRBV5-1 and TRBJ2-5; D might be TRBD2 (5 bases). V lost 2 bases and J 4 bases, leaving 12 bases between the germline ends. The CDR3 is 14 residues long. The germline V gene encodes CDR1 SGHRS and CDR2 YFSETQ. The chain's CDR3 is CASSFSAKGETQYF. DNA of the CDR3: TGCGCCAGCAGCTTTAGCGCAAAGGGAGAGACCCAGTACTTC.

CDR3 residues: CASSSPTGRDGYTF. The DNA of the CDR3 is TGTGCCAGCAGCAGTCCTACAGGAAGAGATGGCTACACCTTC. J is TRBJ1-2 and V is TRBV2, with TRBD1 as a possible D gene (5 bases). This CDR3 has 14 amino acids. CDR1 is SNHLY and CDR2 is FYNNEI in the germline V gene. V lost 6 bases and J lost 6, with 17 bases in between.